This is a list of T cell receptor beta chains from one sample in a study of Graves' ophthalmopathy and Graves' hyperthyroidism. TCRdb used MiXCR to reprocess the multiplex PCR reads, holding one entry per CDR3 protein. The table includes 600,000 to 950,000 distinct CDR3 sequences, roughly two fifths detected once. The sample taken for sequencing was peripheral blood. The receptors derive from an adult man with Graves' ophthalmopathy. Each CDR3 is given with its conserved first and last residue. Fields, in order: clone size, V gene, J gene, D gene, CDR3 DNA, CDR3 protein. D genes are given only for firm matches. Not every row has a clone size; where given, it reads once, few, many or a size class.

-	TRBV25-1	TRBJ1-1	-	TGTGCCAGTAGTACCCAGACCTCCGTGCGGACTGAAGCTTTCTTT	CASSTQTSVRTEAFF
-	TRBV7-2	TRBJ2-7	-	TGTGCCAGCAGCTTCGACCGAAGGCCCTACGAGCAGTACTTC	CASSFDRRPYEQYF
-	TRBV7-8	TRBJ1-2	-	TGTGCCAGCAGCTTCACTCCGGGCCCCAACTATGGCTACACCTTC	CASSFTPGPNYGYTF
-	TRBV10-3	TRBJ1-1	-	TGTGCCAGCAGTTCGGTGGGGACGGGCACTGAAGCTTTCTTT	CASSSVGTGTEAFF
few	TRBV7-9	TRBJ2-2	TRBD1	TGTGCCAGCAGCTTAGAGGACAGGTACACGAACACCGGGGAGCTGTTTTTT	CASSLEDRYTNTGELFF
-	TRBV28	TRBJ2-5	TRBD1	TGTGCCAGCAGTTTTTTAACCGACAGGGGGAGGCACTTC	CASSFLTDRGRHF
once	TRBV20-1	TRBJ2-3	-	TGCAGTGCTAGGCAGGGGGGCCCCGCAGATACGCAGTATTTT	CSARQGGPADTQYF
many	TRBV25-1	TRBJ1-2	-	TGTGCCAGCAGTGATATGGGAGAAGGCTACACCTTC	CASSDMGEGYTF
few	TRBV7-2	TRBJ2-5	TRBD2	TGTGCCAGCAGCCCGGGGACTAGCGGGACGGAAAAAGAGACCCAGTACTTC	CASSPGTSGTEKETQYF
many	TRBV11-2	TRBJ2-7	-	TGTGCCAGCAGCTTCAACGGAGAGACCTACGAGCAGTACTTC	CASSFNGETYEQYF
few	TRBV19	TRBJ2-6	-	TGTGCCAGTAGCCGACAGTTAATCAGCTCTGGGGCCAACGTCCTGACTTTC	CASSRQLISSGANVLTF
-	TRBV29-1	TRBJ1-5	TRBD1	TGCAGCGTGGACAGGGGCAATCAGCCCCAGCATTTT	CSVDRGNQPQHF
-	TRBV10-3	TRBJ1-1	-	TGTGCCATCAGTGCGGGTGTGGACACTGAAGCTTTCTTT	CAISAGVDTEAFF
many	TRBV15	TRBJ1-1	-	TGTGCCACCAGCAGAGTGGTGGACACTGAAGCTTTCTTT	CATSRVVDTEAFF
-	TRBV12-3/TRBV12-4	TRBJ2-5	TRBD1	TGTGCCAGCACCCGAACCAGGACAGGGGTGGTTGAGACCCAGTACTTC	CASTRTRTGVVETQYF
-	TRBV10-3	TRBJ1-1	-	TGTGCCATCAGCGCTGACTGGGCGAACACTGAAGCTTTCTTT	CAISADWANTEAFF
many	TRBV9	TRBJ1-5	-	TGTGCCAGCAGCGAGGAGGGCAGGGTCAATCAGCCCCAGCATTTT	CASSEEGRVNQPQHF
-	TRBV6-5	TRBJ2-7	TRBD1	TGTGCCAGCAGTTACGGGACAGACACCTACGAGCAGTACTTC	CASSYGTDTYEQYF
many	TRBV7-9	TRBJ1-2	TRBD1	TGTGCCAGCAGCTTACCAGGGGGAAGCTATGGCTACACCTTC	CASSLPGGSYGYTF
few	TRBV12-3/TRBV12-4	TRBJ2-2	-	TGTGCCAGCAGTGCCTGGACGGCGAACACCGGGGAGCTGTTTTTT	CASSAWTANTGELFF
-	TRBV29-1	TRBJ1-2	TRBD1	TGCAGCGCTAACCGGGACAGGGTTCACTATGGCTACACCTTC	CSANRDRVHYGYTF
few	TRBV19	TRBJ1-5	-	TGTGCCAGTAGTAAGAACTATCAAACGGGCAGCAATCAGCCCCAGCATTTT	CASSKNYQTGSNQPQHF
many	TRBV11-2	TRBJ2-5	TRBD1	TGTGCCAGCAGCTGGACAGGGTCCAGGGTGGAGACCCAGTACTTC	CASSWTGSRVETQYF
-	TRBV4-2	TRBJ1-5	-	TGTGCCAGCAGCCAAAACAGGGTTGAGAATCAGCCCCAGCATTTT	CASSQNRVENQPQHF
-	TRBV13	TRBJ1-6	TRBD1	TGTGCCAGCAGCTTTATATCCAGGGGGGATTCACCCCTCCACTTT	CASSFISRGDSPLHF
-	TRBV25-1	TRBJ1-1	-	TGTGCCTCGAATGGACAGAGGGCAAGGGGCACTGAAGCTTTCTTT	CASNGQRARGTEAFF
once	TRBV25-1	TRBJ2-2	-	TGTGCCAGCAGTGAAGACCGGGACACCCGATTACACGCCGGGGAGCTGTTTTTT	CASSEDRDTRLHAGELFF
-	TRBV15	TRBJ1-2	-	TGTGCCACCAGCAGAGATCGTGTGATGAGGGAATATGGCCACACCTTC	CATSRDRVMREYGHTF
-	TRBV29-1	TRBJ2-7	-	TGCAGCGCGGGGGAGACCTACGAGCAGTACTTC	CSAGETYEQYF
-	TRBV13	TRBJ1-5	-	TGTGCCAGCACCTTGGCGGACGGGAGCAATCAGCCCCAGCATTTT	CASTLADGSNQPQHF
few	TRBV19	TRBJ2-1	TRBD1	TGTGCCAGTACTCAACTCGGGACAGTTAGCTACAATGAGCAGTTCTTC	CASTQLGTVSYNEQFF
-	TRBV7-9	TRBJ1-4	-	TGTGCCAGCAGTTCAACTATTGAAAAACTGTTTTTT	CASSSTIEKLFF
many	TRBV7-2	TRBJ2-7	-	TGTGCCAGCAGCTTAACTTCCGGAGGGCTGCAGTACTTC	CASSLTSGGLQYF